The rows below give T cell receptor beta chains drawn from one sample of a study of identical twins. TCRdb re-called the 5' RACE reads through MiXCR, storing one row per CDR3 protein. The repertoire holds a few hundred thousand distinct CDR3 sequences, with roughly 9.5% as singletons. Another study also made use of these data, one on yellow fever vaccine responses in identical twins.

The source material was PBMCs. These receptors came from a woman between 18 and 29 years old in good health. CDR3s include the opening cysteine and the closing phenylalanine or tryptophan.

CASSQRGGGEQFF	TRBV2	TRBJ2-1
CSARDRLKGGLQETQYF	TRBV20-1	TRBJ2-5
CASSLGAGIEQFF	TRBV7-9	TRBJ2-1
CATRRGAGELFF	TRBV24-1	TRBJ2-2
CASSLDGGRIQETQYF	TRBV7-2	TRBJ2-5
CASSLRAGGQEQYF	TRBV5-1	TRBJ2-7
CASSLYPQGVEETQYF	TRBV27	TRBJ2-5
CASSFRDSSNDRQFF	TRBV7-9	TRBJ2-1
CASSRTVDGDTQYF	TRBV6-1	TRBJ2-3
CASSILQGAGANVLTF	TRBV19	TRBJ2-6
CSAERQDTGELFF	TRBV20-1	TRBJ2-2
CSVEGGQGSDTQYF	TRBV29-1	TRBJ2-3
CASSLLTDTQYF	TRBV12-3/TRBV12-4	TRBJ2-3
CASSRLASDLGNNEQFF	TRBV5-1	TRBJ2-1
CASTLRGGSRDTQYF	TRBV27	TRBJ2-3
CASSLGRVKPQPQHF	TRBV7-8	TRBJ1-5
CASSLVALAGLGSSYNEQFF	TRBV7-6	TRBJ2-1
CASSVREDSPLHF	TRBV2	TRBJ1-6
CASTPSGGGREQYF	TRBV12-3/TRBV12-4	TRBJ2-7
CASSLAYRDRDEKLFF	TRBV7-8	TRBJ1-4
CASSSTDKGNTEAFF	TRBV28	TRBJ1-1
CASSYRGGGTQYF	TRBV11-3	TRBJ2-5
CASSLKSAGPPTDTQYF	TRBV7-2	TRBJ2-3
CSFRQGRNTEAFF	TRBV29-1	TRBJ1-1
CASSPAPYEQYF	TRBV7-8	TRBJ2-7
CASSQSRELFF	TRBV7-8	TRBJ2-2
CASRTTGGAVDTQYF	TRBV13	TRBJ2-3
CATSDPLGGNTIYF	TRBV24-1	TRBJ1-3
CASSLDRADF	TRBV7-9	TRBJ2-1
CASSGSAVYQETQYF	TRBV9	TRBJ2-5
CASSSTGTTYNEQFF	TRBV7-9	TRBJ2-1
CASSLFGGPTEAFF	TRBV27	TRBJ1-1
CASSPLARWGYTF	TRBV28	TRBJ1-2
CASSLGDNSYNEQFF	TRBV28	TRBJ2-1
CSASRGANEQYF	TRBV20-1	TRBJ2-7
CAWSEKTGIYEQYF	TRBV30	TRBJ2-7
CASSLVMTSGSGETQYF	TRBV6-5	TRBJ2-5
CASSQEPLAGGYEQYF	TRBV4-3	TRBJ2-7
CSAGTSGSYEQYF	TRBV29-1	TRBJ2-7
CASSQLRTSGGETQYF	TRBV4-3	TRBJ2-5
CASSKSGSYTNTQYF	TRBV7-8	TRBJ2-3
CASSRSQGLAYEQYF	TRBV12-3/TRBV12-4	TRBJ2-7
CASRPGPGTGMGYTEAFF	TRBV11-1	TRBJ1-1
CSALMSGGVYEQYF	TRBV20-1	TRBJ2-7
CASSSSSAASYNEQFF	TRBV12-3/TRBV12-4	TRBJ2-1
CASSPSGRASNKRDEQFF	TRBV4-1	TRBJ2-1
CASSRLGQGNNTEAFF	TRBV4-2	TRBJ1-1
CASSGPSGMSSYNEQFF	TRBV10-1	TRBJ2-1
CASSRQGTGATNEKLFF	TRBV5-5	TRBJ1-4